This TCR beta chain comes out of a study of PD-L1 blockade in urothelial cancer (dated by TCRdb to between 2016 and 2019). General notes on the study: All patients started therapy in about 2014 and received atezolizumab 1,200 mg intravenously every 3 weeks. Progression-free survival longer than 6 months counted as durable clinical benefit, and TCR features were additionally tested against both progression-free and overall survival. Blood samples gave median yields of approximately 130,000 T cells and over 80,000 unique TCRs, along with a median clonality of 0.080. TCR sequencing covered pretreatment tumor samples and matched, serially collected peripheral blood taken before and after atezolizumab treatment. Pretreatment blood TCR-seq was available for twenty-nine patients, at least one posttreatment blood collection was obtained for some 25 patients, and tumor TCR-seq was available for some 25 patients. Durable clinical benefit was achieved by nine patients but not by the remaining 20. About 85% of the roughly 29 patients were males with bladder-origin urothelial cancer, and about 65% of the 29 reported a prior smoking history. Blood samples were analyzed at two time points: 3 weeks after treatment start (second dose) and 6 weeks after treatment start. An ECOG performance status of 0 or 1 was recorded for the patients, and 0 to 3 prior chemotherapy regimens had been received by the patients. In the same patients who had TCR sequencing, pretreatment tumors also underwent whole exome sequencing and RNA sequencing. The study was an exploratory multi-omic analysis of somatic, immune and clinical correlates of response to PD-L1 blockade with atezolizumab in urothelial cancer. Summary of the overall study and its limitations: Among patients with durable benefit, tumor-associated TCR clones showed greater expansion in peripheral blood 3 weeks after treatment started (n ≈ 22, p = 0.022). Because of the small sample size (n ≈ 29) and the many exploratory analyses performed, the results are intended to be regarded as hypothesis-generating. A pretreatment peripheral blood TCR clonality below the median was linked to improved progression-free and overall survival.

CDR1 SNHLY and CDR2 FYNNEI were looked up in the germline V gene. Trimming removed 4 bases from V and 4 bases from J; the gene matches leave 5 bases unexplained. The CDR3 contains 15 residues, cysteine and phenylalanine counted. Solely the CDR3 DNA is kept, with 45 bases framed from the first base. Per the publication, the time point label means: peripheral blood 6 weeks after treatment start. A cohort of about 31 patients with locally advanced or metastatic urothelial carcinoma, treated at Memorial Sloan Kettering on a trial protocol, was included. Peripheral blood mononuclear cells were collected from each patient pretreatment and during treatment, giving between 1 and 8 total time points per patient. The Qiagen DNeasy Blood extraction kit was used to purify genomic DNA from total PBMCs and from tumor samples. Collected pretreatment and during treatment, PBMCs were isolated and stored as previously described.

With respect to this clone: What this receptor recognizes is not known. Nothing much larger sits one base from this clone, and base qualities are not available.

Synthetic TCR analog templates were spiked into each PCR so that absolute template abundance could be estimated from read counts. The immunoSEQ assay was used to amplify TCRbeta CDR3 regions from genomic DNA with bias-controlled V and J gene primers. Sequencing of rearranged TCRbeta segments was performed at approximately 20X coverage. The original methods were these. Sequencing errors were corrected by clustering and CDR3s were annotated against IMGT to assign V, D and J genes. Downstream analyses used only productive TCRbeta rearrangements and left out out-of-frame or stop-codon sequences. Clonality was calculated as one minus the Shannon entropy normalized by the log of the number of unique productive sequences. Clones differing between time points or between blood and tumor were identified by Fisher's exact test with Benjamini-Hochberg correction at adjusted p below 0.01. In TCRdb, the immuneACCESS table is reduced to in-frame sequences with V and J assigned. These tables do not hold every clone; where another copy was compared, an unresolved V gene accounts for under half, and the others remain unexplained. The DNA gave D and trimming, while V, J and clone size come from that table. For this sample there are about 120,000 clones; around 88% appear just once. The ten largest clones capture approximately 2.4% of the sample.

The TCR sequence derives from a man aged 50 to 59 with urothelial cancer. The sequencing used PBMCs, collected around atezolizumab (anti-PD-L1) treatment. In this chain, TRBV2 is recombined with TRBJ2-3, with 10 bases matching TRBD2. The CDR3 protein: CASSVSGRLADTQYF. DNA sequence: TGTGCCAGCAGTGTTAGCGGGAGGTTGGCAGATACGCAGTATTTT.